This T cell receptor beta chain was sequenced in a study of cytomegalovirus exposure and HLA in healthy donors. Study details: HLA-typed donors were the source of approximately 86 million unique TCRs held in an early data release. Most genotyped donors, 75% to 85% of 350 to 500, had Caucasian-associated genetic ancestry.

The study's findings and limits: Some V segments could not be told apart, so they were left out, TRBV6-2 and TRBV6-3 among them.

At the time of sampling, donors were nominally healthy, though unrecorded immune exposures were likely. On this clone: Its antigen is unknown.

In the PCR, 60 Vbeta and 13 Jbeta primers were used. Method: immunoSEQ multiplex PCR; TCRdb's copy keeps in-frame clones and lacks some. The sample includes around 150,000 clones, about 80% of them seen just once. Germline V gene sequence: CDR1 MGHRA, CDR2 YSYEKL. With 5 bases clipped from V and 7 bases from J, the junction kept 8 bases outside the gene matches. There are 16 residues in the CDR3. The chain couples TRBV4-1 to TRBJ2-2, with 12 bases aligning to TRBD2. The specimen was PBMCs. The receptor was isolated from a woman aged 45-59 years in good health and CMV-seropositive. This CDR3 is CASSFLAGGPNGELFF. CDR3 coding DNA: TGCGCCAGCAGCTTTCTAGCGGGGGGGCCGAACGGGGAGCTGTTTTTT.